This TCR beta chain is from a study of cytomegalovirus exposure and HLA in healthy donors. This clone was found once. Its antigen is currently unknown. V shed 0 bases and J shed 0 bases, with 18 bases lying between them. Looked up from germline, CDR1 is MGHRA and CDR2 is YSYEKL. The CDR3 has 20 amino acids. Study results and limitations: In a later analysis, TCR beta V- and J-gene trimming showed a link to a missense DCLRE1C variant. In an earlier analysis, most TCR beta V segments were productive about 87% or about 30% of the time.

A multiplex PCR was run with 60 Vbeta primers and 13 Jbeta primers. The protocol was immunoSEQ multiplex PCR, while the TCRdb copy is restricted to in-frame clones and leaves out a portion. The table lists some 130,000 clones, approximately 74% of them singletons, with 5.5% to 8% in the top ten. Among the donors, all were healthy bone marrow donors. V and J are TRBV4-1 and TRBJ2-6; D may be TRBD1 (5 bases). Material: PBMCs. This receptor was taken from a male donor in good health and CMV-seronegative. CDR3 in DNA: TGCGCCAGCAGCCAAGAATCCTGGCAGGGTTCCATCTCTGGGGCCAACGTCCTGACTTTC. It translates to CASSQESWQGSISGANVLTF.